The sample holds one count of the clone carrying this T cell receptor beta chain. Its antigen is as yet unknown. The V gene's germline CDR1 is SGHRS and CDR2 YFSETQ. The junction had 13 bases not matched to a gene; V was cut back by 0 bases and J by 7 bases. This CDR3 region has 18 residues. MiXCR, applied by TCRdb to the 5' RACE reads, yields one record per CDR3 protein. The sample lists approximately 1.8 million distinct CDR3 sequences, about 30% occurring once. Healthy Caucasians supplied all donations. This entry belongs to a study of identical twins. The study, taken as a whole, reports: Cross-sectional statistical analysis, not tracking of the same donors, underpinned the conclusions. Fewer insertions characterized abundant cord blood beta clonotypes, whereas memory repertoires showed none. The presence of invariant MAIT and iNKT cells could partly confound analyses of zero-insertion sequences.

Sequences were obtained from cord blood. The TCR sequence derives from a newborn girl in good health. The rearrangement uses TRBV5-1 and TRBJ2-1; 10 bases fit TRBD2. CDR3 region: CASSLVFFGLAGENEQFF. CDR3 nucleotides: TGCGCCAGCAGCTTGGTCTTTTTTGGGCTAGCGGGGGAAAATGAGCAGTTCTTC.